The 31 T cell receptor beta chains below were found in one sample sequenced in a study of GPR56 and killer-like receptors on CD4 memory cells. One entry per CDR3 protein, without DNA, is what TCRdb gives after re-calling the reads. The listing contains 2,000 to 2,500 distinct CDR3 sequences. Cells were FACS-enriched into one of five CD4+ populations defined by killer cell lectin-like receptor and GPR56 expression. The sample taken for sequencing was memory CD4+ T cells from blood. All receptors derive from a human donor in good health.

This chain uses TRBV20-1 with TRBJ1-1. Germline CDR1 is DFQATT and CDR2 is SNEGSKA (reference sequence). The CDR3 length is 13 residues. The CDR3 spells CSAVLSENTEAFF.

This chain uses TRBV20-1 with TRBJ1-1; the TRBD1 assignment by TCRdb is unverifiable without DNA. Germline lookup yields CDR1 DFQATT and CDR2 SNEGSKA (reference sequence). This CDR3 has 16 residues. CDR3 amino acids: CSAIRPITGVNTEAFF.

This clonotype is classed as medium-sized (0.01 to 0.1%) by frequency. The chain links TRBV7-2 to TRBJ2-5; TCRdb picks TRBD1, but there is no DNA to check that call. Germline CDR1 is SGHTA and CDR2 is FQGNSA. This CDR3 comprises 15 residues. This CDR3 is CASSWGQQYQETQYF.

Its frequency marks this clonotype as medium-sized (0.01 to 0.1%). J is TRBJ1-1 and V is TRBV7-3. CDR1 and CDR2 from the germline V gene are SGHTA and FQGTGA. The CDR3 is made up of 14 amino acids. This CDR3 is CASSLKAGEGEAFF.

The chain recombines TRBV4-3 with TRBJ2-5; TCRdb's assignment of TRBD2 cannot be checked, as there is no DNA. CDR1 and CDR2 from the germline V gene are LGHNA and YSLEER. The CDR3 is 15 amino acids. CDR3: CASSQGQGGQETQYF.

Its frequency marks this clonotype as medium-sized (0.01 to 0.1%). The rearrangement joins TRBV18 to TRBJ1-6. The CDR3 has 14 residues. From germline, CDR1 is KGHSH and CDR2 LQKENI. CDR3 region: CASSPPISNSPLHF.

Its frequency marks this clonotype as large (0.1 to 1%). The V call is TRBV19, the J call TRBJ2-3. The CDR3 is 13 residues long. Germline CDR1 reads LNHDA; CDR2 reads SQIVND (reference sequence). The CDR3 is CASSISSTGTQYF.

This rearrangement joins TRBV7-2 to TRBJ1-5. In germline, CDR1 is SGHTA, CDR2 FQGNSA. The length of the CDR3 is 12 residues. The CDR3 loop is CASSDLGRFQHF.

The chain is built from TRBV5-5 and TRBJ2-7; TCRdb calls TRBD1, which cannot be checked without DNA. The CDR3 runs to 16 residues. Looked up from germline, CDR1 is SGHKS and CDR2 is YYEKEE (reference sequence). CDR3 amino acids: CASSLAPGQSSYEQYF.

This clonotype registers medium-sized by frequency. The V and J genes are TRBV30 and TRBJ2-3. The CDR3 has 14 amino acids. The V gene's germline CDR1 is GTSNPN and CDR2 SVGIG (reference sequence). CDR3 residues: CAFALGMRGDTQYF.

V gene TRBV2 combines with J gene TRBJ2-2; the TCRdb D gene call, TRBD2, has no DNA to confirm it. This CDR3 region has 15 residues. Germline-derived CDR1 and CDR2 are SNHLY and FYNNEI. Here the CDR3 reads CASSEAGRNTGELFF.

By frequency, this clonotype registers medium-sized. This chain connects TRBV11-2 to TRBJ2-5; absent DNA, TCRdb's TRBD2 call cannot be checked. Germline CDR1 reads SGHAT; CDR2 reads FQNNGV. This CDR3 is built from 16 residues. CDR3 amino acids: CASSWRSGGYQETQYF.

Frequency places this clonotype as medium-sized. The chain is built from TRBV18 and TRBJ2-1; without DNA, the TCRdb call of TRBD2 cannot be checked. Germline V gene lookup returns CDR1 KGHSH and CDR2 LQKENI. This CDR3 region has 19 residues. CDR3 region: CASSSLPRTSGSSYNEQFF.

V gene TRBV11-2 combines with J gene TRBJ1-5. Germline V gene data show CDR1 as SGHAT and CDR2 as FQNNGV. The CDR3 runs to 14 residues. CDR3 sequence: CASSIGRGSQPQHF.

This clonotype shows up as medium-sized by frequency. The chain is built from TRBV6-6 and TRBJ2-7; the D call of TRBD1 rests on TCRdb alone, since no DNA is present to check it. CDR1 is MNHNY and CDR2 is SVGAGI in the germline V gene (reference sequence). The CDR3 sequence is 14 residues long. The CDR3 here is CASSLGTASYEQYF.

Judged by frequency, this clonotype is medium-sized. CDR3 amino acids: CASGLVHLAGGLGRPQYF. The rearrangement links TRBV12-5 to TRBJ2-3; TCRdb picks TRBD2, but there is no DNA to check that call. The CDR3 length is 18 residues. Germline CDR1 is LGHNT and CDR2 is FRNRAP.

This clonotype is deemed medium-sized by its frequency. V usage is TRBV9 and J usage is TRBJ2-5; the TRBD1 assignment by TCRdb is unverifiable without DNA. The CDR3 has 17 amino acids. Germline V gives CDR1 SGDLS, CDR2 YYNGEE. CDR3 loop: CASSVSQGGGRQETQYF.

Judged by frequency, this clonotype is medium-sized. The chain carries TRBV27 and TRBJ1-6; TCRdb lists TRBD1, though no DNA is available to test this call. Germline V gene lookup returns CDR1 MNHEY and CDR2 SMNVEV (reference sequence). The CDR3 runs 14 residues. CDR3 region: CASSYRTAHSPLHF.

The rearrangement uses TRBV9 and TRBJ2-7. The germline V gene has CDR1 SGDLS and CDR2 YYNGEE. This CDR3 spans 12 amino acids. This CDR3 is CASSVDWGEQYF.

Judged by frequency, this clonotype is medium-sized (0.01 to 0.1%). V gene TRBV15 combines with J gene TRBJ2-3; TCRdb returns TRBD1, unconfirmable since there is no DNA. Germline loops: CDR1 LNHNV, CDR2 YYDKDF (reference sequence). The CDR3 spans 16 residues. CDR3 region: CATSREWGGGTDTQYF.

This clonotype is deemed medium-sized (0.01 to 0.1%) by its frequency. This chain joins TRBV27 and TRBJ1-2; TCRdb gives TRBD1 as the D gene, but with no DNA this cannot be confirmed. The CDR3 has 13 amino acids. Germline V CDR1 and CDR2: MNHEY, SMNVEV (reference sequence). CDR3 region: CASSPLVNYGYTF.

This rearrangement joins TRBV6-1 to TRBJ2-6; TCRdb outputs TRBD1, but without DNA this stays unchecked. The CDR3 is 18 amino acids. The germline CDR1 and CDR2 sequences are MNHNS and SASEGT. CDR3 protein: CASSERERGSSGANVLTF.

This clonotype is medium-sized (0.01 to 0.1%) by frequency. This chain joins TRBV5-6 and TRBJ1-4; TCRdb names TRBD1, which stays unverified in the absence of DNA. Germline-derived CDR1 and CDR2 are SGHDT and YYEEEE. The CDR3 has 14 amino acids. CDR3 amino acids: CASSVVERGEKLFF. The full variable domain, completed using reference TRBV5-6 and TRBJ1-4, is DAGVTQSPTHLIKTRGQQVTLRCSPKSGHDTVSWYQQALGQGPQFIFQYYEEEERQRGNFPDRFSGHQFPNYSSELNVNALLLGDSALYLCASSVVERGEKLFFGSGTQLSVL.

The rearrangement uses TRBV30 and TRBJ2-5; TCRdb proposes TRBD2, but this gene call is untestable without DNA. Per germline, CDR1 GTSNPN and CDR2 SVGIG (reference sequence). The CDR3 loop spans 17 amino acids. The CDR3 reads CAWRRFSGRAAEETQYF.

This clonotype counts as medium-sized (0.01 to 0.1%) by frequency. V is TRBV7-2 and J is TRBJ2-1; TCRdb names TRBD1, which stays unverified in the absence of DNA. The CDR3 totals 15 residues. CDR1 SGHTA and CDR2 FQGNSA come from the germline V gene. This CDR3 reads CASSSTGSPLNEQFF.

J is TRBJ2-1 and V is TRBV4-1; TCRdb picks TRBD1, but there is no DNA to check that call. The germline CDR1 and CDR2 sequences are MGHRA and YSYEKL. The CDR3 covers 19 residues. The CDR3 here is CASSQDKGFLGVRYNEQFF.

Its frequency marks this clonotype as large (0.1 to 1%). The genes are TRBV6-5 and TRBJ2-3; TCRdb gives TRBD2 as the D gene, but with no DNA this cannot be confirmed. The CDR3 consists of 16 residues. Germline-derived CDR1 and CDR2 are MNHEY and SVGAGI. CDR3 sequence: CASSYLDGSGADTQYF.

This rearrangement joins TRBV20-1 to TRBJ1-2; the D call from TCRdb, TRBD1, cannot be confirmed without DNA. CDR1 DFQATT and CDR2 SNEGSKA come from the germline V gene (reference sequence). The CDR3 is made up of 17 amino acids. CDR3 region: CSARETAGVGSNYGYTF.

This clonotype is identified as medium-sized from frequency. CDR3 residues: CASSPRVQATTNEKLFF. The chain has TRBV18 and TRBJ1-4. This CDR3 contains 17 residues. Germline CDR1 KGHSH, CDR2 LQKENI. Looking up the rest from reference TRBV18 and TRBJ1-4 gives the full variable domain: NAGVMQNPRHLVRRRGQEARLRCSPMKGHSHVYWYRQLPEEGLKFMVYLQKENIIDESGMPKERFSAEFPKEGPSILRIQQVVRGDSAAYFCASSPRVQATTNEKLFFGSGTQLSVL.

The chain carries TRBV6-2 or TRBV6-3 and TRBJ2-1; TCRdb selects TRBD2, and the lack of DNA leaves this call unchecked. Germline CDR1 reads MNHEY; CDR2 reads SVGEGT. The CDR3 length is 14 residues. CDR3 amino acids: CASSPGTRVNEQFF.

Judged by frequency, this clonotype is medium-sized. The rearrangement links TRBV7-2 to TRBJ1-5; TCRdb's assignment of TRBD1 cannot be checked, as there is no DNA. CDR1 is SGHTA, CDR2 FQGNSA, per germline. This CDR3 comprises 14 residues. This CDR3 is CASSPGGNNQPQHF.